Listed below are T cell receptor beta chains from one sample, sequenced in a study of T cells in Graves' hyperthyroidism and ophthalmopathy. TCRdb processed the multiplex PCR reads anew with MiXCR; each CDR3 protein has one entry. The sample contains about 46,000 distinct CDR3 sequences, around 45% of which appear only once. Sequenced: peripheral blood or thyroid tissue (not recorded which). These TCRs come from a woman aged 45-60 years with Graves' hyperthyroidism. The CDR3 runs from the conserved cysteine through the conserved F or W. The D gene is left open where the match is weak.

j_gene	d_gene	v_gene	CDR3aa
TRBJ1-2	TRBD1	TRBV7-8	CASSIGQGGYYGYTF
TRBJ2-7	NA	TRBV5-6	CASSLGQAIYEQYF
TRBJ1-1	NA	TRBV7-2	CASSYAPGHLGAFF
TRBJ1-5	NA	TRBV15	CATSRGGRDQPQHF
TRBJ2-6	NA	TRBV7-6	CASSAGPNNVLTF
TRBJ2-3	TRBD1	TRBV6-5	CASSPGTGGMDTQYF
TRBJ1-2	TRBD1	TRBV10-3	CASSQNRGRGYTF
TRBJ2-2	NA	TRBV7-2	CASSSSSAGTNTGELFF
TRBJ1-1	TRBD1	TRBV30	CAWSPGQGLTEAFF
TRBJ2-7	TRBD1	TRBV5-5	CASSVGDSAYEQYF
TRBJ1-4	NA	TRBV15	CATRPGAVAWEKLFF
TRBJ1-1	NA	TRBV24-1	CATRQATNTEAFF
TRBJ2-1	TRBD2	TRBV7-6	CASSLVGLAGAYNEQFF
TRBJ2-3	TRBD2	TRBV2	CASSRLAGGGPDTQYF
TRBJ2-7	NA	TRBV29-1	CSVESRTVYEQYF
TRBJ2-5	NA	TRBV20-1	CSAREGGGGETQYF